A selection of T cell receptor beta chains follows, all from one sample in a study of technical replicates of blood from several donors. The assay was immunoSEQ multiplex PCR, and TCRdb's table has in-frame clones only and misses some. This table has 45,000 to 60,000 clones, approximately 94% appearing once. Sequencing was done on a sample of PBMCs. These receptors originate from a human donor in good health. Some clones in this sample may be carry-over from other donors' samples. Each CDR3 is given with its conserved first and last residue. Each record gives: clone size, D gene, V gene, J gene, CDR3 protein, CDR3 DNA. A D gene is named only where the DNA matches it firmly. Size is omitted from some rows. Given values are once, few, many or a class for expanded clones.

size: .
D: .
V: TRBV4-3
J: TRBJ2-7
CDR3: CASSYYTPGLTYEQYF
DNA: TGCGCCAGCAGCTACTATACCCCGGGACTGACCTACGAGCAGTACTTC

size: .
D: .
V: TRBV11-2
J: TRBJ1-1
CDR3: CASSRTVNTEAFF
DNA: TGTGCCAGCAGCCGGACAGTGAACACTGAAGCTTTCTTT

size: .
D: .
V: TRBV19
J: TRBJ1-2
CDR3: CASKVAARDGYTF
DNA: TGTGCCAGTAAAGTGGCAGCCAGGGATGGCTACACCTTC

size: .
D: .
V: TRBV5-6
J: TRBJ2-4
CDR3: CASRHGTGAKNIQYF
DNA: TGTGCCAGCAGACACGGAACGGGGGCCAAAAACATTCAGTACTTC

size: .
D: .
V: TRBV4-3
J: TRBJ1-6
CDR3: CASSQEESSYNSPLHF
DNA: TGCGCCAGCAGCCAAGAGGAGAGCTCCTATAATTCACCCCTCCACTTT

size: .
D: .
V: TRBV6-5
J: TRBJ2-7
CDR3: CASTLGGMGEQYF
DNA: TGTGCCAGCACCTTAGGAGGGATGGGCGAGCAGTACTTC

size: .
D: .
V: TRBV5-6
J: TRBJ2-5
CDR3: CASSFGLGLHDPQETQYF
DNA: TGTGCCAGCAGCTTCGGTCTGGGACTCCATGACCCCCAAGAGACCCAGTACTTC

size: once
D: .
V: TRBV5-1
J: TRBJ2-3
CDR3: CASRRGPPSRQQFYTDTQYF
DNA: TGCGCCAGCAGGCGGGGACCCCCCTCCAGACAGCAATTTTACACAGATACGCAGTATTTT

size: .
D: TRBD2
V: TRBV7-6
J: TRBJ2-1
CDR3: CASSPGLAADYNEQFF
DNA: TGTGCCAGCAGCCCGGGACTAGCGGCTGACTACAATGAGCAGTTCTTC

size: once
D: .
V: TRBV23-1
J: TRBJ1-2
CDR3: CASTTGKRRIQRGYTF
DNA: TGCGCCAGTACAACGGGGAAAAGGAGGATCCAACGCGGCTACACCTTC

size: .
D: TRBD1
V: TRBV6-5
J: TRBJ1-4
CDR3: CASSYSNRGGGKLFF
DNA: TGTGCCAGCAGTTACTCAAACAGGGGAGGCGGAAAACTGTTTTTT

size: .
D: .
V: TRBV6-5
J: TRBJ1-5
CDR3: CASSYSPGQPQHF
DNA: TGTGCCAGCAGTTATTCCCCAGGGCAGCCCCAGCATTTT

size: .
D: .
V: TRBV2
J: TRBJ2-7
CDR3: CASSELARREQYF
DNA: TGTGCCAGCAGTGAACTAGCGCGCCGTGAGCAGTACTTC

size: once
D: .
V: TRBV4-1
J: TRBJ1-4
CDR3: CASSQEGLAGEKLFF
DNA: TGCGCCAGCAGCCAGGAGGGGCTCGCGGGTGAAAAACTGTTTTTT

size: .
D: TRBD1
V: TRBV27
J: TRBJ1-5
CDR3: CASSLRPPDRVNQPQHF
DNA: TGTGCCAGCAGTTTAAGGCCCCCGGACAGGGTTAATCAGCCCCAGCATTTT

size: .
D: .
V: TRBV4-3
J: TRBJ1-2
CDR3: CASSQEKAGYGYTF
DNA: TGCGCCAGCAGCCAAGAGAAAGCAGGTTATGGCTACACCTTC

size: .
D: TRBD2
V: TRBV4-3
J: TRBJ2-1
CDR3: CASSPVLAGGIYNEQFF
DNA: TGCGCCAGCAGCCCAGTTCTAGCGGGGGGCATATACAATGAGCAGTTCTTC

size: .
D: .
V: TRBV18
J: TRBJ1-6
CDR3: CASSPAASSYNSPLHF
DNA: TGTGCCAGCTCACCAGCGGCGAGCTCCTATAATTCACCCCTCCACTTT

size: .
D: TRBD2
V: TRBV4-2
J: TRBJ2-5
CDR3: CASSQDASGGWRETQYF
DNA: TGTGCCAGCAGCCAAGATGCTAGCGGGGGCTGGAGGGAGACCCAGTACTTC

size: .
D: TRBD2
V: TRBV7-3
J: TRBJ2-3
CDR3: CASSLGLAGVADTQYF
DNA: TGTGCCAGCAGCTTGGGACTAGCGGGAGTGGCAGATACGCAGTATTTT

size: .
D: TRBD2
V: TRBV30
J: TRBJ2-1
CDR3: CAWGSGPGFKQFF
DNA: TGTGCCTGGGGTAGCGGGCCCGGGTTTAAGCAGTTCTTC

size: .
D: .
V: TRBV7-9
J: TRBJ2-1
CDR3: CASSLALSGLEQFF
DNA: TGTGCCAGCAGCTTAGCGCTTAGCGGCCTTGAGCAGTTCTTC

size: .
D: TRBD1
V: TRBV5-5
J: TRBJ2-2
CDR3: CASSLEDRGSAGELFF
DNA: TGTGCCAGCAGCTTGGAGGACAGGGGTTCGGCCGGGGAGCTGTTTTTT

size: .
D: TRBD2
V: TRBV4-1
J: TRBJ2-7
CDR3: CASSQDAGGYYEQYF
DNA: TGCGCCAGCAGCCAAGATGCGGGGGGCTACTACGAGCAGTACTTC

size: once
D: .
V: TRBV4-3
J: TRBJ1-4
CDR3: CASTPNSDIGEKLFF
DNA: TGCGCCAGCACCCCAAATTCGGATATCGGGGAAAAACTGTTTTTT

size: .
D: .
V: TRBV7-2
J: TRBJ2-7
CDR3: CASSLGDEQYF
DNA: TGTGCCAGCAGCTTAGGCGACGAGCAGTACTTC

size: .
D: TRBD1
V: TRBV7-9
J: TRBJ1-1
CDR3: CASSLEPGQGSTEAFF
DNA: TGTGCCAGCAGCCTAGAACCGGGACAGGGAAGCACTGAAGCTTTCTTT

size: .
D: .
V: TRBV4-3
J: TRBJ2-3
CDR3: CASSLAQSQQYF
DNA: TGCGCCAGCAGCCTAGCCCAATCCCAGCAGTATTTT

size: once
D: .
V: TRBV9
J: TRBJ1-6
CDR3: CASSVAPIYNSPLHF
DNA: TGTGCCAGCAGCGTAGCACCTATCTATAATTCACCCCTCCACTTT

size: .
D: TRBD2
V: TRBV18
J: TRBJ2-5
CDR3: CASSPPSVAGGQKTQYF
DNA: TGTGCCAGCTCACCACCGTCGGTAGCGGGGGGGCAAAAGACCCAGTACTTC

size: .
D: TRBD2
V: TRBV7-2
J: TRBJ2-7
CDR3: CASSTTSGSPTYEQYF
DNA: TGTGCCAGCAGCACCACTAGCGGGAGCCCCACCTACGAGCAGTACTTC

size: .
D: TRBD2
V: TRBV4-3
J: TRBJ2-7
CDR3: CASSPYLGTSGGRETYEQYF
DNA: TGCGCCAGCAGCCCTTACTTAGGGACTAGCGGGGGGCGGGAAACCTACGAGCAGTACTTC

size: .
D: TRBD2
V: TRBV9
J: TRBJ2-7
CDR3: CASSAGGDTRTYEQYF
DNA: TGTGCCAGCAGCGCCGGGGGGGACACGAGAACCTACGAGCAGTACTTC

size: .
D: .
V: TRBV6-1
J: TRBJ2-7
CDR3: CASSEATGYPLYEQYF
DNA: TGTGCCAGCAGTGAAGCAACAGGGTATCCCCTATACGAGCAGTACTTC

size: .
D: TRBD2
V: TRBV7-2
J: TRBJ2-3
CDR3: CASSPRTSGSGTDTQYF
DNA: TGTGCCAGCAGCCCGAGGACTAGCGGGAGCGGTACAGATACGCAGTATTTT

size: .
D: TRBD2
V: TRBV11-2
J: TRBJ2-7
CDR3: CASSLGDLRVAGVPYEQYF
DNA: TGTGCCAGCAGCTTAGGGGACCTGAGGGTAGCGGGGGTGCCCTACGAGCAGTACTTC

size: once
D: TRBD1
V: TRBV6-1
J: TRBJ1-2
CDR3: CASSYRGHIYGYTF
DNA: TGTGCCAGCAGCTACAGGGGACATATTTATGGCTACACCTTC

size: .
D: .
V: TRBV7-6
J: TRBJ1-3
CDR3: CASSTRNGVAGNTIYF
DNA: TGTGCCAGCAGCACAAGGAACGGGGTGGCCGGAAACACCATATATTTT

size: .
D: TRBD2
V: TRBV4-3
J: TRBJ2-7
CDR3: CASSQDGGGTYEQYF
DNA: TGCGCCAGCAGCCAAGACGGGGGGGGGACCTACGAGCAGTACTTC

size: .
D: TRBD1
V: TRBV18
J: TRBJ1-2
CDR3: CASTSRAQGASGYTF
DNA: TGTGCCAGCACGTCGAGGGCCCAGGGGGCGTCGGGCTACACCTTC

size: .
D: .
V: TRBV6-5
J: TRBJ1-2
CDR3: CASSYSYRGGGYTF
DNA: TGTGCCAGCAGTTACTCGTACCGAGGCGGTGGCTACACCTTC